This TCR beta chain was sequenced for a study of neurological immune-mediated disorders. This clonotype was detected a few times. The CDR3 consists of 14 residues. CDR1 and CDR2 from the germline V gene are MDHEN and SYDVKM. V was clipped by 2 bases and J by 6 bases, with 8 bases between them. TCRdb used MiXCR to reprocess the 5' RACE reads, holding one entry per CDR3 protein. Of under 85,000 distinct CDR3 sequences detected, roughly an eighth appear once; the ten largest clones hold nearly 7%. Sequencing used PBMCs. The receptor's source is a woman between 45 and 65 years old in good health. This sequence joins TRBV28 and TRBJ1-6; D not resolved. The CDR3 region has the DNA TGTGCCAGCAGTTTAGGGCAGTTTAATTCACCCCTCCACTTT. This sequence encodes CASSLGQFNSPLHF.